These 7 T cell receptor beta chains share one sample of origin, sequenced in a study of blood T cell repertoires in COVID-19. Only in-frame clones appear in the TCRdb table, and some are missing; sequencing was by immunoSEQ multiplex PCR. Of about 190,000 clones listed, 65% to 80% were seen once; the top ten hold roughly 12%. Input material: peripheral blood. All receptors come from a woman in her 50s with acute or convalescent COVID-19.

The gene calls are TRBV6-6 and TRBJ2-1; 8 bases are shared with TRBD1. Per germline, CDR1 MNHNY and CDR2 SVGAGI (reference sequence). CDR3 length: 16 residues. V dropped 6 bases and J dropped 7; count of bases not matched to a gene: 14. CDR3 residues: CASSKPPQGAGNEQFF. The CDR3 DNA sequence: TGTGCCAGCAGCAAGCCCCCTCAGGGGGCGGGTAATGAGCAGTTCTTC.

The chain combines TRBV7-9 with TRBJ1-2, with D perhaps TRBD1 (6 bases). The germline V gene has CDR1 SEHNR and CDR2 FQNEAQ (reference sequence). Trimming left V 3 bases short and J 2 bases short, with 10 bases between. This CDR3 has 14 residues. The CDR3 region has the DNA TGTGCCAGCAGCTTGTGGACAGAGAACTATGGCTACACCTTC. Translated, it gives CASSLWTENYGYTF.

This clone showed up just a few times. The chain joins TRBV7-9 to TRBJ2-1, with D tentatively TRBD2 (6 bases). The germline V gene encodes CDR1 SEHNR and CDR2 FQNEAQ (reference sequence). The CDR3 covers 18 residues. V dropped 5 bases and J dropped 3 bases, with 23 bases sitting between them. The CDR3 DNA reads as TGTGCCAGCAGCCGGGTGGGATCAGCTAGCGTGAGCTACAATGAGCAGTTCTTC. It codes for CASSRVGSASVSYNEQFF.

The chain employs TRBV15 and TRBJ1-6, with D unclear. The germline CDR1 and CDR2 sequences are LNHNV and YYDKDF (reference sequence). The CDR3 loop spans 14 amino acids. Trimming took off 1 base at V and 8 bases at J, with 9 bases between the two ends. CDR3: CATSRGGIDSPLHF. The CDR3 DNA sequence: TGTGCCACCAGCAGAGGAGGAATCGATTCACCCCTCCACTTT.

This rearrangement joins TRBV4-3 to TRBJ2-7; 8 nucleotides align to TRBD1. V shed 3 bases and J 6 bases; nucleotides not matched to a gene: 10. The CDR3 contains 15 residues. The germline V gene has CDR1 LGHNA and CDR2 YSLEER. The CDR3 here is CASSHAGQGLFEQYF. In DNA, the CDR3 is TGCGCCAGCAGCCACGCCGGACAGGGCTTATTCGAGCAGTACTTC.

The chain has TRBV6-1 and TRBJ1-5; D is unclear. The V end lost 2 bases, the J end lost 2 bases, and 7 bases lay between the germline ends. CDR1 and CDR2 (germline): MNHNS, SASEGT. This CDR3 is 14 amino acids long. The CDR3 loop reads CASSERQGNQPQHF. CDR3 DNA: TGTGCCAGCAGTGAAAGGCAGGGCAATCAGCCCCAGCATTTT.

Details on this clone: Distinct nucleotide sequences in the sample also encode this CDR3. The chain recombines TRBV5-1 with TRBJ2-3; 9 bases align to TRBD2. This CDR3 is 15 amino acids long. J was trimmed by 5 bases and V by 10 bases; bases with no gene match: 14. The V gene's germline CDR1 is SGHRS and CDR2 YFSETQ. The CDR3: CAAGGAGGPGDTQYF. CDR3 in DNA: TGCGCCGCAGGCGGGGCGGGGGGGCCCGGAGATACGCAGTATTTT.